This T cell receptor beta chain was obtained from a study of CD8 T cells in ankylosing spondylitis. TCRdb ran MiXCR on the 5' RACE reads and lists one entry per CDR3 protein. There are about 220,000 distinct CDR3 sequences in the sample; roughly 25% occur only once, and about 6.2% lies in the top ten. This clonotype was recorded many times. The antigen remains undetermined. The trim removed 6 bases at V and 4 bases at J, leaving 17 bases unmatched. The length of the CDR3 is 19 residues. Looked up from germline, CDR1 is DFQATT and CDR2 is SNEGSKA (reference sequence). Study-level points and caveats: Clones linked to disease were reported to show significant enrichment in matched ankylosing spondylitis synovial fluid. Relatively scarce in peripheral blood, disease-linked clones were CD8+.

This chain uses TRBV20-1 with TRBJ2-1, with TRBD2 identical over 14 bases. This clonotype originated in a male donor with ankylosing spondylitis or in good health (not recorded which). The specimen sequenced was blood, either unsorted or a sorted T cell fraction (not recorded which). Written as DNA, the CDR3 is TGCAGTGCGGTACCGGGACTAGCGGGAGCCTCGGCGAATTACAATGAGCAGTTCTTC. Protein: CSAVPGLAGASANYNEQFF.